This T cell receptor (beta chain) comes out of a study of T cells in Graves' hyperthyroidism and ophthalmopathy (dated 2019 in TCRdb). About the study as a whole: Peripheral blood was sampled at the time of initial diagnosis, prior to any treatment. To identify TCR V-J signatures that set the groups apart, the researchers used a discovery cohort of 100 patients, made up of 40 to 45 with Graves' ophthalmopathy and 55 to 65 with stable Graves' hyperthyroidism. Prospective prediction of ophthalmopathy was tested in an independent validation cohort of some 19 hyperthyroidism patients and 17 patients who later progressed to ophthalmopathy. For training and testing, the 100 or so patients in the discovery cohort were randomly divided in a 7:3 ratio. In addition, the study compared T-cell repertoires in thyroid tissue and in blood from six Graves' hyperthyroidism patients. After sampling, hyperthyroidism patients received methimazole starting at 30 mg daily, and ophthalmopathy patients received high-dose intravenous methylprednisolone. TCR Vbeta CDR3 sequencing of 140 or so peripheral blood samples (more than 40 ophthalmopathy, 75 to 85 hyperthyroidism and some 17 progressor patients) is reported in the paper.

The full study reports these points: Most expanded thyroid clonotypes (frequency above 0.001) were also detected in blood, a finding suggesting that blood repertoires may reflect thyroid immune responses. No statistical method was used to set the sample size in advance, and investigators knew the group allocation. A model built on a 13 V-J signature distinguished ophthalmopathy from stable hyperthyroidism, reaching 85% to 90% sensitivity and approximately 81% specificity in cross-validation and 80%/75% in testing. In validation, progression to ophthalmopathy was predicted by the model with roughly 69% sensitivity and just over 72% specificity, a median of approximately 6.5 months before onset.

The TCR beta CDR3 regions were amplified from RNA transcripts. A first-round RT-PCR of the TCR CDR3 used the HTBI primer set with the Qiagen OneStep RT-PCR kit. Libraries were constructed in a second round of multiplex PCR, after which size selection and purification were carried out. Paired-end sequencing of the libraries was performed with 100 bp reads on an Illumina HiSeq2000. Turning to the authors' computational methods: SOAPnuke was used to process the raw data, throwing out any read that contained adapters or uncalled bases, had a mean Phred below 15, or lacked an exact constant-primer or identifier match. COPE v1.2.5 was used to merge the high-quality paired reads, and each unique nucleotide sequence was defined as a clonotype. MiTCR v1.1 was used to align the clonotypes against IMGT TRBV, TRBD and TRBJ reference segments. Analysis was restricted to V-J combinations with a frequency above 0.0001, which covered over 98% of repertoires. The TCS score was defined as F50 (clonal expansion) divided by E x V (chaos), with BLOSUM62-based TCRdist calculated between CDR3 peptides within each V-J. Welch's t-statistics and random forest reduced some 510 V-J features to 10 to 15, which were used in a naive Bayes classifier (R e1071). The similarity between thyroid and blood repertoires was quantified using the Morisita-Horn index. TCRdb trimmed public reads at Q25 via fastp, called clones via MiXCR and kept in-frame beta chains. Here each entry gathers all rows of one CDR3 protein and keeps the most common genes and DNA. The V and J calls follow TCRdb's processing rather than the paper's. This sample has about 37,000 distinct CDR3 sequences in its table, and 52% of those were observed once. About 17% of the sample rests with the top ten.

As regards this clonotype: There is no known antigen for this receptor. One base away there is no much larger clone; base qualities are not given.

In the ophthalmopathy patients, disease was moderately to severely active, with a Clinical Activity Score of 3 or more, a NOSPECS grade of 4 or more, and a duration of less than 3 months. Patients with uncontrolled infections, other autoimmune diseases, pregnancy or lactation were excluded. Clinical symptoms, serum thyroxine and TRAb, thyroid ultrasound, and orbital computed tomography formed the basis for the diagnoses. PBMCs were isolated from 7.5 to 10 ml of fresh peripheral blood by Ficoll-Paque density gradient centrifugation. Total RNA was extracted using Trizol reagent, and RNA quality was assessed on an Agilent 2100 Bioanalyzer. The CDR3 numbers 15 residues from cysteine through phenylalanine. Of the read, only the CDR3 DNA is kept; its 45 bases are in frame from base 1. The CDR1 and CDR2 encoded by the germline V gene are SGHRS and YFSETQ. V is reduced by 2 bases and J by 0 bases, leaving a spacing of 9 bases between them.

The sequence links TRBV5-1 to TRBJ1-3, with the D gene not clear enough to name. The sequence was obtained from a man aged 40-50 years with Graves' ophthalmopathy. The sample comprised blood. The CDR3 protein sequence reads: CASSFTGPSGNTIYF. The nucleotides read TGCGCCAGCAGCTTTACCGGGCCCTCTGGAAACACCATATATTTT.